A single sample is the source of the 5 T cell receptor beta chains below, sequenced in a study of blood T cell repertoires in COVID-19. Some clones are missing from TCRdb's copy, which holds only in-frame ones; the method was immunoSEQ multiplex PCR. The table has some 320,000 clones, 90% seen once. Sample: PBMCs or T cells enriched from blood (not recorded which). All receptors come from a woman in her twenties or thirties who had been exposed to COVID-19.

The J gene is TRBJ1-2, the V gene TRBV19; 7 nucleotides line up with TRBD1. The CDR3 loop spans 14 amino acids. From germline, CDR1 is LNHDA and CDR2 SQIVND (reference sequence). The junction had 6 bases not matched to a gene; V was cut back by 6 bases and J by 2 bases. Written as DNA, the CDR3 is TGTGCCAGTAGAATGACAGGGACAAACTATGGCTACACCTTC. It translates to CASRMTGTNYGYTF.

This sequence joins TRBV29-1 and TRBJ1-2, with D unclear. This CDR3 has 14 amino acids. Germline V gene lookup returns CDR1 SQVTM and CDR2 ANQGSEA. Trimming shortened V by 5 bases and J by 3 bases, and 16 bases separated the two germline ends. The DNA of the CDR3 is TGCAGCGTTCCTAGAGGGAGATCGGACTATGGCTACACCTTC. As protein: CSVPRGRSDYGYTF.

This chain joins TRBV27 and TRBJ2-2; 11 bases map to TRBD2. V lost 1 base, J lost 8 bases, and 6 bases stayed unmatched. The CDR3 loop spans 16 amino acids. The germline CDR1 and CDR2 sequences are MNHEY and SMNVEV (reference sequence). The CDR3 sequence is CASSLLASGGSGELFF. The CDR3 DNA is TGTGCCAGCAGTTTATTGGCTAGCGGGGGGTCGGGGGAGCTGTTTTTT.

CDR3 region: CATSDPTVPDNEQFF. CDR3 DNA sequence: TGTGCCACCAGTGACCCAACGGTCCCCGACAATGAGCAGTTCTTC. The gene calls are TRBV24-1 and TRBJ2-1; unclear D gene. Per germline, CDR1 KGHDR and CDR2 SFDVKD. This CDR3 contains 15 residues. V was cut by 4 bases and J by 5 bases, with 14 bases left in between.

The chain carries TRBV4-1 and TRBJ2-2, with TRBD1 matching 9 bases. V trimming: 4 bases; J trimming: 8 bases; junction bases outside the gene matches: 8. The CDR3 is 15 amino acids. From germline, CDR1 is MGHRA and CDR2 YSYEKL. The CDR3 coding sequence is TGCGCCAGCAGCCGGACCGGGACAGGGTCGGGGGAGCTGTTTTTT. Its protein product is CASSRTGTGSGELFF.